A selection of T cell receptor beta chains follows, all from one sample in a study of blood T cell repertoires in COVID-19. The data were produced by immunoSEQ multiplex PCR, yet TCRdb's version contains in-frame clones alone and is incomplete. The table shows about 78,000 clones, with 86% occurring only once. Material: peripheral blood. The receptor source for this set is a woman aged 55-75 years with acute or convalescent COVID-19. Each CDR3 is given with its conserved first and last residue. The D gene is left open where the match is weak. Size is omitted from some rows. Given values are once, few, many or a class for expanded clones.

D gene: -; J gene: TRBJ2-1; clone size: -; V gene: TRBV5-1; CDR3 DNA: TGCGCCAGCAGCCTACCTTCCAGGGGGGCGCGCAATGAGCAGTTCTTC; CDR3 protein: CASSLPSRGARNEQFF
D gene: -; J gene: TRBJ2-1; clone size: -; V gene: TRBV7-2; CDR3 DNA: TGTGCCAGCAGCCCCGGGGGAACGAACAATGAGCAGTTCTTC; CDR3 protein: CASSPGGTNNEQFF
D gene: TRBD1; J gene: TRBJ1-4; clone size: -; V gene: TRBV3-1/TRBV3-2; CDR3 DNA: TGTGCCAGCAGCCACGCATCGGGACAGGTTCGTGGAGCAACTAATGAAAAACTGTTTTTT; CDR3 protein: CASSHASGQVRGATNEKLFF
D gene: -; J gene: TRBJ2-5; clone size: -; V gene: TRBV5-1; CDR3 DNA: TGCGCCAGCAGCAAGGGGACAAATCAAGAGACCCAGTACTTC; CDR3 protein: CASSKGTNQETQYF
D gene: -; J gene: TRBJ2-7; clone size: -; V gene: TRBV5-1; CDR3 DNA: TGCGCCAGCAGCTTCGGGGGGCGCCCCTACGAGCAGTACTTC; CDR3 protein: CASSFGGRPYEQYF
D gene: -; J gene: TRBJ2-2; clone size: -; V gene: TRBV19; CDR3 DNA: TGTGCCAGTAGTATGACCAGGGTGAATACCGGGGAGCTGTTTTTT; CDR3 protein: CASSMTRVNTGELFF
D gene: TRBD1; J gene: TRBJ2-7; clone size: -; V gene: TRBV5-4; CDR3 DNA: TGTGCCAGCAGCCCAAACCCCGGGACAGGGGTGTACGAGCAGTACTTC; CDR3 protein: CASSPNPGTGVYEQYF
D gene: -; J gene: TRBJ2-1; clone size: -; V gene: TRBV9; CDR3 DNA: TGTGCCAGCAGCCCTTCTGGGGGCAGGGGAGTTTGGAATGAGCAGTTCTTC; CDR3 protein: CASSPSGGRGVWNEQFF
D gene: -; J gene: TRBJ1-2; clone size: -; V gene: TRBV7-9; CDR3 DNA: TGTGCCAGCAGCTTAGCTGGGGCCTTCTATGGCTACACCTTC; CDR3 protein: CASSLAGAFYGYTF
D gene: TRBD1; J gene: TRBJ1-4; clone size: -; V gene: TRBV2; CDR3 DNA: TGTGCCAGCAGAGCCCAGGGGGAAGATCCTAATGAAAAACTGTTTTTT; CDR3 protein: CASRAQGEDPNEKLFF
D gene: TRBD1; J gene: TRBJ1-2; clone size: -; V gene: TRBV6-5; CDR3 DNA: TGTGCCAGCAGTTACCCCCCGGACAGGGGAGGTGGCTACACCTTC; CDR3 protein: CASSYPPDRGGGYTF
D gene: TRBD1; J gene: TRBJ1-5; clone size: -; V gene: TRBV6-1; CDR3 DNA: TGTGCCAGCAGTGACCGGACAGGGGGTCAGCCCCAGCATTTT; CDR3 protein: CASSDRTGGQPQHF
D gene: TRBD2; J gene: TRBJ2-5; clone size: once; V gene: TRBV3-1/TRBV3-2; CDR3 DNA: TGTGCCAGCAGCCCCGGACTAGCGAGTAGTCGAGAGACCCAGTACTTC; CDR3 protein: CASSPGLASSRETQYF
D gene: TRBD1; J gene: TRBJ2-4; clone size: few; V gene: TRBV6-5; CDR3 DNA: TGTGCCAGCAGTAAGCCGGGACAGGGCATTCGCATTCAGTACTTC; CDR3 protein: CASSKPGQGIRIQYF
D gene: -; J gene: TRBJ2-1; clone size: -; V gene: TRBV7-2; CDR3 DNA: TGTGCCAGCAGCTTAAGCACAGGGCAAGAGCAGTTCTTC; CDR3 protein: CASSLSTGQEQFF
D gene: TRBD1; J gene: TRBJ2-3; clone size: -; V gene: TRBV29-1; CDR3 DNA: TGCAGCTCACAGGGGTTCACAGATACGCAGTATTTT; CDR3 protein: CSSQGFTDTQYF
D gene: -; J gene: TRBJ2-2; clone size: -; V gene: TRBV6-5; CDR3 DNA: TGTGCCAGCGCGAGCGAGCATAGAAGCGGGGAGCTGTTTTTT; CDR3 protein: CASASEHRSGELFF